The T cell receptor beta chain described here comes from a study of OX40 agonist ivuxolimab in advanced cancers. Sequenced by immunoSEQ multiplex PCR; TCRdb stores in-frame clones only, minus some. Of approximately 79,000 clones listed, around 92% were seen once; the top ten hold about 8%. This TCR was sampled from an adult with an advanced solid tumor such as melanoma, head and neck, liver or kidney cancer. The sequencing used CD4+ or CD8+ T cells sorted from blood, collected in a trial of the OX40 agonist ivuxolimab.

Here the CDR3 DNA reads TGCAGCGTTGGCTTTGTTGGGGGCACTGAAGCTTTCTTT. Protein: CSVGFVGGTEAFF. The V call is TRBV29-1, the J call TRBJ1-1; TRBD1 is a possible D gene (5 bases). Germline CDR1 and CDR2: SQVTM and ANQGSEA. Trimming pared 4 bases from V and 4 bases from J, leaving 13 bases between. CDR3 size: 13 residues.